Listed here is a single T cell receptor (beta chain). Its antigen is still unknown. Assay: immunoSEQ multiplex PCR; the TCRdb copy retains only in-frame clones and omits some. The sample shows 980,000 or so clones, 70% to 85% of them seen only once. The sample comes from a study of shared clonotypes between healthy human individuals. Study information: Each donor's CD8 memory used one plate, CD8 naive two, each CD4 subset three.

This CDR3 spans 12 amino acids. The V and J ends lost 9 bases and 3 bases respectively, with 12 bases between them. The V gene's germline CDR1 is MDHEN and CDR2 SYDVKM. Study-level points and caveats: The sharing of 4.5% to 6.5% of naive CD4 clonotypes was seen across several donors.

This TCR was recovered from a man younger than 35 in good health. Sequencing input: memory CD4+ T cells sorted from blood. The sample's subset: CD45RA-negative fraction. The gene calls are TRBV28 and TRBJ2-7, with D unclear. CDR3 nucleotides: TGTGCCAGTAAGGGTTCCAACTACGAGCAGTACTTC. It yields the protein CASKGSNYEQYF.